The source of this T cell receptor (beta chain) is a study of blood T cell repertoires in COVID-19. This table comes from immunoSEQ multiplex PCR, and its TCRdb copy is limited to in-frame clones, with some not included. The data show 280,000 or so clones, with about 90% seen just once and 1.7% held by the top ten. Sequenced material: PBMCs or T cells enriched from blood (not recorded which). This clonotype originated in a woman aged 18 to 35 with acute COVID-19.

Here the CDR3 DNA reads TGTGCCAGCAGCTTAGGTTCCGGGATTGGGGCCAACGTCCTGACTTTC. It translates to CASSLGSGIGANVLTF. The rearrangement uses TRBV7-6 and TRBJ2-6; possible D gene TRBD2, 5 bases. The V end was cut by 1 base, the J end by 3 bases, with 10 bases between. The CDR3 contains 16 residues. CDR1 is SGHVS and CDR2 is FNYEAQ in the germline V gene.